This note documents a single T cell receptor (beta chain) sequence. The data derive from a study of blood T cell repertoires in COVID-19. The overall study: Donors in the United States, Italy and Spain gave samples during acute or convalescent COVID-19. From T cells, B-cell-depleted T cells, or PBMCs came the material, which was cDNA or gDNA.

The repertoire was sequenced with immunoSEQ multiplex PCR; TCRdb's copy has only in-frame clones and lacks some. The sample consists of some 260,000 clones, roughly 88% of them appearing once. The length of the CDR3 is 15 residues. The V end lost 2 bases, the J end lost 4 bases, and 11 bases lay between the germline ends. The germline V gene has CDR1 LGHNA and CDR2 YSLEER. Sample: peripheral blood. The receptor was isolated from a human donor in a cohort sampled during active COVID-19. The chain is built from TRBV4-3 and TRBJ2-2; no definite D call. The CDR3 protein is CASSQSFPGTGELFF. The DNA of the CDR3 is TGCGCCAGCAGCCAATCCTTTCCGGGCACCGGGGAGCTGTTTTTT.